Presented here are 26 T cell receptor beta chains from one specimen sequenced in a study of T cell responses to AZD1222 COVID-19 vaccine. This table comes from immunoSEQ multiplex PCR, and its TCRdb copy is limited to in-frame clones, with some not included. The table includes about 160,000 clones, approximately 91% detected once. The source was peripheral blood, collected on day 0 of AZD1222 vaccination. All receptors derive from an adult in good health.

This clone was counted a single time. V usage is TRBV2 and J usage is TRBJ2-7, with no clear D. This CDR3 contains 14 residues. V was shortened by 4 bases and J by 0 bases, with 10 bases between the two germline ends. Germline CDR1 SNHLY, CDR2 FYNNEI. In DNA form, the CDR3 reads TGTGCCAGCAGTGCCCAGAAGAGCTCCTACGAGCAGTACTTC. Translation: CASSAQKSSYEQYF. Drawing the rest from reference TRBV2 and TRBJ2-7, the complete variable domain is EPEVTQTPSHQVTQMGQEVILRCVPISNHLYFYWYRQILGQKVEFLVSFYNNEISEKSEIFDDQFSVERPDGSNFTLKIRSTKLEDSAMYFCASSAQKSSYEQYFGPGTRLTVT.

This clone showed up just once. The rearrangement links TRBV6-5 to TRBJ1-2; D is uncertain. CDR1 MNHEY and CDR2 SVGAGI come from the germline V gene. V lost 6 bases to trimming and J lost 2 bases, with 13 bases between them. This CDR3 is built from 14 residues. Here the CDR3 DNA reads TGTGCCAGCAGCGACAAGATTCAGAACTATGGCTACACCTTC. Translated, it gives CASSDKIQNYGYTF.

This chain uses TRBV5-1 with TRBJ2-3, with D possibly being TRBD1 or TRBD2 (5 bases each). Germline lookup yields CDR1 SGHRS and CDR2 YFSETQ. This CDR3 is 15 amino acids long. Trimming removed 2 bases from V and 2 bases from J, with 12 bases in between. The CDR3 sequence: CASSFGDGITDTQYF. The CDR3 bases are TGCGCCAGCAGCTTTGGGGACGGCATCACAGATACGCAGTATTTT.

This chain joins TRBV7-2 and TRBJ1-4; TRBD1 might be the D (6 bases). The CDR3 runs to 15 residues. CDR1 SGHTA and CDR2 FQGNSA come from the germline V gene. V was cut by 4 bases and J by 7 bases, with 16 bases left in between. CDR3 residues: CASSSGGTSSEKLFF. The CDR3 region has the DNA TGTGCCAGCAGCTCCGGCGGGACAAGCTCTGAAAAACTGTTTTTT.

The V gene is TRBV5-6, the J gene TRBJ2-7, with D uncertain. Germline V lookup: CDR1 SGHDT, CDR2 YYEEEE. Trimming took 1 base from V and 3 from J, leaving 14 bases between them. This CDR3 comprises 15 residues. The CDR3 region has the DNA TGTGCCAGCAGCTTGTCTTATTCGGAGATCTACGAGCAGTACTTC. It codes for CASSLSYSEIYEQYF.

As DNA, the CDR3 is TGCGCCAGCAGCCAAGATAGCCAGGTCCGCACGGGGCAGTACTTC. Encoded protein: CASSQDSQVRTGQYF. V and J are TRBV4-3 and TRBJ2-7; D is unclear. Germline values: CDR1 LGHNA, CDR2 YSLEER. This CDR3 comprises 15 residues. With 0 bases removed from V and 9 bases from J, the gap between germline ends came to 18 bases.

This clone was detected only a few times. The rearrangement links TRBV19 to TRBJ2-1; TRBD1 might be the D (6 bases). Trimming cost V 3 bases and J 8 bases, with 17 bases left between them. Germline CDR1 LNHDA, CDR2 SQIVND (reference sequence). The CDR3 consists of 15 residues. CDR3 residues: CASSIGGPEGDEQFF. The CDR3 DNA follows: TGTGCCAGTAGTATTGGGGGCCCTGAGGGGGATGAGCAGTTCTTC. The variable domain in full, completed from reference TRBV19 and TRBJ2-1, reads DGGITQSPKYLFRKEGQNVTLSCEQNLNHDAMYWYRQDPGQGLRLIYYSQIVNDFQKGDIAEGYSVSREKKESFPLTVTSAQKNPTAFYLCASSIGGPEGDEQFFGPGTRLTVL.

The chain has TRBV11-2 and TRBJ2-1; 8 positions agree with TRBD2. The trim removed 5 bases at V and 2 bases at J, leaving 8 bases unmatched. Germline V gene sequence: CDR1 SGHAT, CDR2 FQNNGV. The CDR3 is 16 amino acids. The CDR3 nucleotides read TGTGCCAGCAGCCCCCGACTAGCGAAAACCTACAATGAGCAGTTCTTC. Encoded protein: CASSPRLAKTYNEQFF.

The J gene is TRBJ2-4, the V gene TRBV6-2 or TRBV6-3, with D possibly matching TRBD2 (6 bases). From germline, CDR1 is MNHEY and CDR2 SVGEGT. The ends were cut back, 0 bases at V and 2 bases at J, with 8 bases in the middle. This CDR3 spans 15 amino acids. CDR3 nucleotides: TGTGCCAGCAGTTACTCGGGGGGTTCCAAAAACATTCAGTACTTC. Residues: CASSYSGGSKNIQYF.

The chain recombines TRBV3-1 (or the pseudogene TRBV3-2) with TRBJ2-1, with D unresolved. V shed 0 bases and J shed 8 bases, with 2 bases lying between them. Germline V gene data show CDR1 as LGHDT and CDR2 as YNNKEL (reference sequence). CDR3 length: 11 amino acids. The CDR3 DNA is TGTGCCAGCAGCCAAGAATATGAGCAGTTCTTC. As protein: CASSQEYEQFF.

This clone was counted once. V is TRBV15 and J is TRBJ1-5, with 7 bases matching TRBD1. The CDR3 is 15 amino acids. Germline trimming cut 3 bases from V and 0 bases from J; bases unmatched to any gene: 2. The germline V gene encodes CDR1 LNHNV and CDR2 YYDKDF (reference sequence). In DNA form, the CDR3 reads TGTGCCACCAGCAGGACAGGGCTTAGCAATCAGCCCCAGCATTTT. Translation: CATSRTGLSNQPQHF.

The chain has TRBV19 and TRBJ2-7; no clear D. Per germline, CDR1 LNHDA and CDR2 SQIVND (reference sequence). The CDR3 runs 14 residues. V was cut by 3 bases and J by 2 bases, with 11 bases left in between. The CDR3 sequence: CASSIRPRAYEQYF. CDR3 DNA: TGTGCCAGTAGTATCCGTCCTCGAGCCTACGAGCAGTACTTC.

The V and J genes are TRBV12-1 and TRBJ2-3; the table names TRBD2, a call not compared with the DNA. TRBV12-1 represents a pseudogene. The length of the CDR3 is 18 residues. CDR3 in amino acids: CASSPRLRRAGNTDTQYF. DNA for the CDR3: TGTGCCAGCAGCCCTCGACTTCGGCGGGCGGGGAACACAGATACGCAGTATTTT.

This clone was observed a handful of times. This chain connects TRBV6-7 to TRBJ2-1; perhaps TRBD2 as D (6 bases). TRBV6-7 is an ORF for which the function is uncertain. This CDR3 region has 15 residues. V was cut by 6 bases and J by 6 bases, with 18 bases left in between. The CDR3 loop reads CASRGSPGEVNEQFF. The DNA of the CDR3 is TGTGCCAGCAGAGGGAGCCCGGGAGAGGTCAATGAGCAGTTCTTC.

The rearrangement joins TRBV10-3 to TRBJ2-7; possibly TRBD2 for D (6 bases). CDR1 and CDR2 (germline): ENHRY, SYGVKD. The length of the CDR3 is 11 residues. Trimming stripped 6 bases from V and 6 bases from J, with 9 bases between. CDR3 residues: CAISRGAEQYF. The CDR3 coding sequence is TGTGCCATCAGCCGCGGGGCCGAGCAGTACTTC.

This rearrangement joins TRBV2 to TRBJ2-3; a possible D gene is TRBD1 (6 bases). CDR3 size: 14 residues. Germline assignment: CDR1 SNHLY and CDR2 FYNNEI. V was clipped by 7 bases and J by 0 bases, with 11 bases between them. CDR3 amino acids: CASKGVTSTDTQYF. The CDR3 coding sequence is TGTGCCAGCAAGGGGGTAACTAGCACAGATACGCAGTATTTT.

The chain links TRBV6-5 to TRBJ1-6, with 7 bases lining up with TRBD1. With 7 bases clipped from V and 6 bases from J, the junction kept 6 bases outside the gene matches. The CDR3 loop spans 14 amino acids. CDR1 is MNHEY, CDR2 SVGAGI, per germline. DNA of the CDR3: TGTGCCAGCACGGGGACAGTGGCTAATTCACCCCTCCACTTT. This sequence encodes CASTGTVANSPLHF.

V is TRBV3-1 (or the pseudogene TRBV3-2) and J is TRBJ1-2; possible D gene TRBD1, 5 bases. This CDR3 has 13 amino acids. Germline CDR1 is LGHDT and CDR2 is YNNKEL (reference sequence). V dropped 4 bases and J dropped 4 bases, with 10 bases sitting between them. The CDR3 DNA follows: TGTGCCAGCAGCCGGGAAGGGGCCTATGGCTACACCTTC. This translates into CASSREGAYGYTF.

This clone came up once. The rearrangement links TRBV6-2 or TRBV6-3 to TRBJ2-7, with a tentative D call TRBD1 (5 bases). The V and J ends lost 4 bases and 5 bases respectively, with 6 bases between them. This CDR3 spans 11 amino acids. Looked up from germline, CDR1 is MNHEY and CDR2 is SVGEGT. This CDR3 is CASSWGDEQYF. Here the CDR3 DNA reads TGTGCCAGCAGTTGGGGCGACGAGCAGTACTTC.

The chain uses TRBV28 and TRBJ1-2; D possibly corresponds to TRBD1 (6 bases). V was trimmed by 5 bases and J by 4 bases, leaving 17 bases between them. CDR1 is MDHEN, CDR2 SYDVKM, per germline. The CDR3 loop spans 15 amino acids. CDR3 sequence: CASSGGPGSSYGYTF. For the CDR3, the DNA is TGTGCCAGCAGTGGGGGGCCGGGGAGCTCCTATGGCTACACCTTC.

CDR3 sequence (DNA): TGTGCCAGCAGTTTGGTGGGGACGGAGAACACCGGGGAGCTGTTTTTT. Translation gives CASSLVGTENTGELFF. The chain carries TRBV6-2 or TRBV6-3 and TRBJ2-2; tentatively, D is TRBD1 or TRBD2 (5 bases each). Trimming shortened V by 4 bases and J by 1 base, and 13 bases separated the two germline ends. CDR1 and CDR2 from the germline V gene are MNHEY and SVGEGT. The CDR3 is made up of 16 amino acids.

This clone is a singleton in its sample. The genes are TRBV2 and TRBJ1-6; D is possibly TRBD1 (5 bases). The CDR3 loop spans 15 amino acids. With 2 bases removed from V and 9 bases from J, the gap between germline ends came to 14 bases. Germline assignment: CDR1 SNHLY and CDR2 FYNNEI. The CDR3, as DNA: TGTGCCAGCAGTGAAAGGCGGCAGGGCGGTTCACCCCTCCACTTT. Amino acids: CASSERRQGGSPLHF.

The CDR3 here is CASSLGTGNTEAFF. The CDR3 nucleotides read TGTGCCAGCAGCTTAGGTACGGGAAACACTGAAGCTTTCTTT. The chain combines TRBV7-6 with TRBJ1-1; D is uncertain. Germline V gives CDR1 SGHVS, CDR2 FNYEAQ. CDR3 length: 14 residues. The germline V and J ends were trimmed by 1 base and 2 bases, with 8 bases remaining between them.

The chain uses TRBV2 and TRBJ2-1, with 9 bases fitting TRBD2. The CDR3 loop spans 16 amino acids. With 8 bases clipped from V and 1 base from J, the junction kept 9 bases outside the gene matches. Germline V gene sequence: CDR1 SNHLY, CDR2 FYNNEI. CDR3 sequence (DNA): TGTGCCAGCTGGGGTAGCGGGAGTGGTTCCTACAATGAGCAGTTCTTC. This encodes CASWGSGSGSYNEQFF. Complete variable domain (other parts from reference TRBV2 and TRBJ2-1): EPEVTQTPSHQVTQMGQEVILRCVPISNHLYFYWYRQILGQKVEFLVSFYNNEISEKSEIFDDQFSVERPDGSNFTLKIRSTKLEDSAMYFCASWGSGSGSYNEQFFGPGTRLTVL.

The J gene is TRBJ1-5, the V gene TRBV30; TRBD1 matches at 7 bases. The CDR3 totals 16 residues. J gave up 0 bases and V 0 bases, and 5 bases lay outside the gene matches. Looked up from germline, CDR1 is GTSNPN and CDR2 is SVGIG (reference sequence). The CDR3 DNA sequence: TGTGCCTGGAGTGTCAACAGGGGAACTAGCAATCAGCCCCAGCATTTT. This encodes CAWSVNRGTSNQPQHF.

The chain combines TRBV5-8 with TRBJ1-1, with TRBD1 as a possible D gene (5 bases). The CDR3 sequence is 15 residues long. The germline V gene has CDR1 SGHTS and CDR2 YDEGEE. V was trimmed by 0 bases and J by 7 bases, leaving 16 bases between them. The CDR3 is CASSLVRVISSEAFF. The CDR3 bases are TGTGCCAGCAGCTTGGTCAGGGTCATCTCGAGTGAAGCTTTCTTT. Together with reference TRBV5-8 and TRBJ1-1, the CDR3 gives the full variable domain: EAGVTQSPTHLIKTRGQQATLRCSPISGHTSVYWYQQALGLGLQFLLWYDEGEERNRGNFPPRFSGRQFPNYSSELNVNALELEDSALYLCASSLVRVISSEAFFGQGTRLTVV.